The clone carrying this TCR beta chain was detected a few times. Its matching antigen is unknown. Template switching added a universal primer site; cDNA carried unique molecular identifiers. TCRdb re-called the 5' RACE reads with MiXCR, one entry per CDR3 protein. The data contain roughly 1.6 million distinct CDR3 sequences, 25% to 35% of them singletons. This sample is drawn from a study of identical twins. Broader study findings: Compared with models, monozygotic twins showed more out-of-frame TCR alpha sharing. Researchers caution that invariant MAIT and iNKT cells could partly confound zero-insertion analyses.

The CDR3 has 18 amino acids. The germline V gene encodes CDR1 MGHRA and CDR2 YSYEKL. The V gene end was trimmed by 0 bases and the J gene end by 0 bases; junction bases not matched to a gene: 8. This sequence originates from a newborn girl in good health. The rearrangement links TRBV4-1 to TRBJ2-3, with 8 bases aligning to TRBD2. Sequenced: cord blood. CDR3 in amino acids: CASSQERRGARSTDTQYF. CDR3 nucleotides: TGCGCCAGCAGCCAAGAGCGGCGGGGGGCCCGTAGCACAGATACGCAGTATTTT.